This T cell receptor (beta chain) was retrieved from a study of blood T cell repertoires in COVID-19 (dated by TCRdb to the early 2020s). Background on the whole study: Samples covering the acute and convalescent phases of COVID-19 were provided by collaborators in the United States, Italy and Spain. The prospective study material was composed of cDNA or gDNA derived from T cells, B-cell-depleted T cells, or PBMCs. Subjects who had been exposed to COVID-19, were actively infected with it, or had recovered from it provided the deeply sampled blood TCRbeta repertoires that made up the dataset. A freely available public database, intended as a resource for researchers studying the immune response to SARS-CoV-2, is where the repertoires were released. Samples were obtained from the ongoing ImmuneRACE study (first 160 participants) and from 1,254 subjects provided by 6 global collaborators. Sample metadata almost always included a de-identified subject ID, COVID-19 status, age in years and sex. Where HLA class I and class II types were available, the types were taken from metadata supplied by the sample provider, not from assay-based typing.

Each collaborating institution followed its own protocols to collect whole blood in K2EDTA tubes. For TCRbeta analysis, collaborator samples were shipped as frozen whole blood, as isolated PBMCs, or as DNA extracted from either sample type. For this clone: No antigen is known for it. No clone much larger than this one lies a single base away; base qualities are absent.

Reading from cysteine to phenylalanine, the CDR3 counts 15 amino acids. Just the 45-base CDR3 DNA is kept, in frame starting at base 1. Trimming leaves V shorter by 5 bases and J shorter by 10 bases, with the junction holding 7 bases beyond the gene matches. Per the germline V gene, MDHEN is the CDR1 and SYDVKM is the CDR2. TCRbeta CDR3 regions were amplified from genomic DNA by means of the immunoSEQ Assay, a bias-controlled multiplex PCR. In the paper's pipeline: The number of nucleated cells in each sample was estimated from the amplification of reference gene primers within the assay. Sequence reads were collapsed and filtered to measure the absolute abundance of every unique TCRbeta CDR3 rearrangement. Productive Simpson clonality was computed per sample as the square root of Simpson's diversity index over productive rearrangements. The source is immuneACCESS, and TCRdb retained only in-frame sequences with V and J called. Part of the clones is not carried over; for the studies checked, unresolved V genes explain less than half of this, and the remainder is unexplained. Clone size and the V and J calls come from that table; the DNA yielded D and trimming. The sample table shows 100,000 to 150,000 clones, and around 90% are seen once. Roughly 1.4% of the sample rests with the top ten.

The paper as a whole reports these results and caveats: Clinical and demographic metadata were provided uncurated, with the amount varying by source and participant.

The sequenced material came from peripheral blood. The source of this sequence is a human donor in a cohort sampled during active COVID-19. This chain is built from TRBV28 and TRBJ2-1; TRBD2 lines up with 14 middle nucleotides. The CDR3 in this case is CASSTGLAGVEEQFF. The nucleotide sequence is given as TGTGCCAGCAGTACGGGACTAGCGGGAGTTGAGGAGCAGTTCTTC.